Listed here are 20 T cell receptor beta chains from one sample, sequenced in a study of cytomegalovirus exposure and HLA in healthy donors. Primers included in the PCR were 60 Vbeta and 13 Jbeta primers. Sequenced by immunoSEQ multiplex PCR; TCRdb stores in-frame clones only, minus some. Here the sample spans approximately 140,000 clones, 60% to 85% being singletons. Sequenced input: PBMCs. Source of these receptors: a woman aged 18-29 years in good health and CMV-seronegative.

V gene TRBV5-1 combines with J gene TRBJ2-3; 7 positions agree with TRBD2. After removal of 5 bases from V and 4 bases from J, the junction contained 7 bases not matched to a gene. The V gene's germline CDR1 is SGHRS and CDR2 YFSETQ. The CDR3 extends over 14 amino acids. CDR3 sequence (DNA): TGCGCCAGCAGTCCGGGAGGAGGGTCAGATACGCAGTATTTT. Amino acid sequence: CASSPGGGSDTQYF. Full variable domain (rest looked up from reference TRBV5-1 and TRBJ2-3): KAGVTQTPRYLIKTRGQQVTLSCSPISGHRSVSWYQQTPGQGLQFLFEYFSETQRNKGNFPGRFSGRQFSNSRSEMNVSTLELGDSALYLCASSPGGGSDTQYFGPGTRLTVL.

DNA for the CDR3: TGTGCCAGCCGACGGGGGTACGGGGAGCTGTTTTTT. It translates to CASRRGYGELFF. This sequence joins TRBV6-5 and TRBJ2-2; possibly TRBD2 for D (6 bases). The ends were cut back, 8 bases at V and 7 bases at J, with 11 bases in the middle. This CDR3 region has 12 residues. Per the germline V gene, CDR1 is MNHEY and CDR2 is SVGAGI.

As concerns this clone: At one end the junction does not follow the germline gene, possibly because of a read error. The chain uses TRBV7-2 and TRBJ2-1; 10 positions agree with TRBD2. CDR1 SGHTA and CDR2 FQGNSA come from the germline V gene. The CDR3 length is 16 residues. Written as DNA, the CDR3 is TGTGCCGGCAGCTGGCTAGCGGGAGATGGGAACAATGAGCAGTTCTTC. The encoded protein is CAGSWLAGDGNNEQFF.

The chain carries TRBV19 and TRBJ2-5; D may be TRBD2 (6 bases). CDR3 length: 11 amino acids. The V end was cut by 8 bases, the J end by 4 bases, with 8 bases between. Germline V lookup: CDR1 LNHDA, CDR2 SQIVND (reference sequence). CDR3 in amino acids: CASVEGETQYF. CDR3 DNA sequence: TGTGCCAGTGTGGAGGGAGAGACCCAGTACTTC.

V and J are TRBV30 and TRBJ1-3; D possibly corresponds to TRBD1 (5 bases). This CDR3 is built from 12 residues. Trimming cost V 5 bases and J 8 bases, with 13 bases left between them. The germline V gene has CDR1 GTSNPN and CDR2 SVGIG (reference sequence). The chain's CDR3 is CAWLHWGDTIYF. For the CDR3, the DNA is TGTGCCTGGCTACATTGGGGGGACACCATATATTTT.

The chain carries TRBV19 and TRBJ1-2; D remains unclear. This CDR3 is built from 15 residues. The V end was cut by 6 bases, the J end by 2 bases, with 16 bases between. Germline V gene lookup returns CDR1 LNHDA and CDR2 SQIVND (reference sequence). CDR3 DNA: TGTGCCAGTAGAGTCGCCGAGGGAGCGAACTATGGCTACACCTTC. Its translation is CASRVAEGANYGYTF.

As regards this clone: The identical CDR3 is also encoded by other nucleotide sequences in the sample. CDR3 DNA: TGTGCCAGCAGCCCAGGGAACACTGAAGCTTTCTTT. This encodes CASSPGNTEAFF. The chain recombines TRBV6-5 with TRBJ1-1; no clear D gene. Trimming took 6 bases from V and 1 from J, leaving 6 bases between them. Germline V gene lookup returns CDR1 MNHEY and CDR2 SVGAGI. The CDR3 spans 12 residues.

Details on this clone: Other DNA sequences in the sample encode the same CDR3. V gene TRBV19 combines with J gene TRBJ1-5; D gene unclear. Germline lookup yields CDR1 LNHDA and CDR2 SQIVND (reference sequence). Trimming took 5 bases from V and 5 from J, leaving 10 bases between them. The CDR3 consists of 13 residues. The CDR3 spells CASSLRQDQPQHF. The CDR3 coding sequence is TGTGCCAGTAGTCTTCGACAAGATCAGCCCCAGCATTTT.

V and J are TRBV5-1 and TRBJ2-7, with D possibly being TRBD1 (8 bases). The V gene's germline CDR1 is SGHRS and CDR2 YFSETQ. CDR3 length: 14 residues. Trimming cost V 5 bases and J 3 bases, with 15 bases left between them. The CDR3 DNA is TGCGCCAGCAGTACAGGGGGGGTAGGCTACGAGCAGTACTTC. This codes for CASSTGGVGYEQYF.

The gene calls are TRBV30 and TRBJ2-5, with D possibly matching TRBD2 (6 bases). This CDR3 region has 14 residues. The germline gives CDR1 GTSNPN, CDR2 SVGIG (reference sequence). Deletions cut 3 bases from V and 2 bases from J, with 13 bases between. CDR3 in DNA: TGTGCCTGGAGGCAGGTCGGGGGACAAGAGACCCAGTACTTC. Amino acid sequence: CAWRQVGGQETQYF.

The genes are TRBV5-4 and TRBJ2-2; D possibly corresponds to TRBD1 (5 bases). Germline V gene lookup returns CDR1 SGHNT and CDR2 YYREEE (reference sequence). The CDR3 spans 15 residues. The V gene lost 0 bases and the J gene lost 4 bases, with 10 bases spanning the gap. The CDR3 nucleotides are TGTGCCAGCAGCTTGGAGGCAGGGTCCACCGGGGAGCTGTTTTTT. Translating gives CASSLEAGSTGELFF.

The chain recombines TRBV10-2 with TRBJ1-1; TRBD1 might be the D (6 bases). This CDR3 spans 13 amino acids. In germline, CDR1 is WSHSY, CDR2 SAAADI. Trimming shortened V by 7 bases and J by 1 base, and 10 bases separated the two germline ends. The CDR3 protein is CASTDRPNTEAFF. The CDR3 nucleotides read TGCGCCAGCACCGACAGGCCGAACACTGAAGCTTTCTTT.

This chain uses TRBV7-9 with TRBJ2-1, with TRBD2 matching 9 bases. Germline lookup yields CDR1 SEHNR and CDR2 FQNEAQ (reference sequence). Trimming cost V 2 bases and J 1 base; bases outside gene matches: 3. The CDR3 loop spans 16 amino acids. The CDR3 sequence: CASSLIAGVSYNEQFF. In DNA form, the CDR3 reads TGTGCCAGCAGCTTAATAGCGGGAGTTTCCTACAATGAGCAGTTCTTC.

This clone was seen only a few times. The J gene is TRBJ2-1, the V gene TRBV19; TRBD1 matches at 7 bases. In germline, CDR1 is LNHDA, CDR2 SQIVND (reference sequence). The V and J ends lost 2 bases and 6 bases, in that order; junction bases with no gene match: 4. The CDR3 has 14 amino acids. The CDR3, as DNA: TGTGCCAGTAGTATAAAGGGGGCGCCCAATGAGCAGTTCTTC. Its translation: CASSIKGAPNEQFF. The complete variable domain, with remaining parts taken from reference TRBV19 and TRBJ2-1, reads DGGITQSPKYLFRKEGQNVTLSCEQNLNHDAMYWYRQDPGQGLRLIYYSQIVNDFQKGDIAEGYSVSREKKESFPLTVTSAQKNPTAFYLCASSIKGAPNEQFFGPGTRLTVL.

This clone was found a few times. The chain combines TRBV10-3 with TRBJ1-1; tentative D call: TRBD1 (6 bases). The CDR3 is made up of 15 amino acids. The V gene lost 3 bases and the J gene lost 6 bases, with 17 bases spanning the gap. Germline CDR1 ENHRY, CDR2 SYGVKD. DNA for the CDR3: TGTGCCATCAGTGATGGGGGGCAAGGGAGGGCTGAAGCTTTCTTT. As protein: CAISDGGQGRAEAFF.

The chain couples TRBV7-6 to TRBJ2-1, with D tentatively TRBD2 (5 bases). Trimming shortened V by 5 bases and J by 6 bases, and 20 bases separated the two germline ends. CDR3 length: 16 residues. Germline V CDR1 and CDR2: SGHVS, FNYEAQ. The CDR3 DNA reads as TGTGCCAGCAGCCGCGATCCCCCTACTAGTCCCAATGAGCAGTTCTTC. As protein: CASSRDPPTSPNEQFF.

The chain has TRBV19 and TRBJ2-7, with TRBD1 as a possible D gene (6 bases). Germline values: CDR1 LNHDA, CDR2 SQIVND (reference sequence). CDR3 length equals 14 residues. V gave up 1 base and J gave up 3 bases, with 10 bases separating them. CDR3 DNA: TGTGCCAGTAGTATAGCACAGGGCCGCTACGAGCAGTACTTC. Its protein product is CASSIAQGRYEQYF.

This clone has just one count. Germline and junction disagree at one end, which may indicate a read error. This rearrangement joins TRBV6-5 to TRBJ2-4; 14 bases are shared with TRBD2. The CDR3 length is 12 residues. Germline CDR1 reads MNHEY; CDR2 reads SVGAGI. DNA of the CDR3: TGTGCCAGCAGGGGACTAGCGGGAGCCACGAACTTC. Its protein is CASRGLAGATNF.

The chain uses TRBV7-9 and TRBJ2-2, with 7 bases identical to TRBD1. With 5 bases clipped from V and 5 bases from J, the junction kept 5 bases outside the gene matches. CDR3 size: 14 residues. CDR1 and CDR2 (germline): SEHNR, FQNEAQ (reference sequence). CDR3 region: CASSIRGRTGELFF. The CDR3 nucleotides are TGTGCCAGCAGCATCAGGGGGAGAACCGGGGAGCTGTTTTTT.

The chain recombines TRBV6-1 with TRBJ2-7; 8 positions match TRBD1. V dropped 2 bases and J dropped 1; count of bases not matched to a gene: 4. This CDR3 has 15 residues. CDR1 MNHNS and CDR2 SASEGT come from the germline V gene. CDR3 residues: CASSEPTGGSYEQYF. The CDR3 DNA is TGTGCCAGCAGTGAACCCACAGGGGGTTCCTACGAGCAGTACTTC.